Listed here are 29 T cell receptor beta chains from one sample, sequenced in a study of tumor and adjacent non-tumor tissue in lung cancer. TCRbeta libraries were built with three rounds of nested PCR, modified from ARM-PCR. MiXCR was run by TCRdb on the multiplex PCR reads, yielding one entry per CDR3 protein. The sample records 40,000 to 45,000 distinct CDR3 sequences, less than 65% being singletons. This sample's RNA came from whole unsorted tissue. More than 3 cm separated this lung sample from the edge of the tumor. What was sequenced was distant non-tumor lung tissue. Receptors were obtained from a man aged 50 to 60 with non-small cell lung cancer.

The table lists this clonotype with a count of one. At one boundary the junction diverges from the germline segment, which might be a read error. V gene TRBV5-1 combines with J gene TRBJ2-1; the D gene is possibly TRBD2 (6 bases). This CDR3 has 15 residues. The germline V gene has CDR1 SGHRS and CDR2 YFSETQ. The chain's CDR3 is CAISLGGVAYNEQFF. The CDR3 DNA is TGCGCCATCAGCTTGGGCGGGGTAGCCTACAATGAGCAGTTCTTC.

This clonotype was picked up one time. This may come from a read error, since a much larger clone is one base off. This rearrangement joins TRBV28 to TRBJ1-2; TRBD1 agrees at 8 bases. With 7 bases clipped from V and 5 bases from J, the junction kept 12 bases outside the gene matches. The CDR3 extends over 15 amino acids. Looked up from germline, CDR1 is MDHEN and CDR2 is SYDVKM. CDR3 nucleotides: TGTGCCAGCAACCTACCGGGACAGGTCAGATATGGCTACACCTTC. It yields the protein CASNLPGQVRYGYTF.

This clonotype was counted a single time. Because it lacks the conserved phenylalanine or tryptophan at the end, this CDR3 is likely a read error. This sequence joins TRBV11-2 and TRBJ2-7; 9 positions agree with TRBD2. This CDR3 has 18 amino acids. Germline CDR1 and CDR2: SGHAT and FQNNGV. The CDR3 sequence is CVSSSGTSPTRLSYEQYY. The DNA of the CDR3 is TGTGTCAGCAGTTCCGGGACTAGCCCGACAAGACTTTCCTACGAGCAGTACTAC.

Many counts were recorded for this clonotype. The rearrangement links TRBV6-2 or TRBV6-3 to TRBJ1-2; 8 nucleotides agree with TRBD1. Germline lookup yields CDR1 MNHEY and CDR2 SVGEGT. V was pared by 1 base and J by 8 bases, with 3 bases of the junction left unmatched. The CDR3 loop spans 13 amino acids. CDR3 in DNA: TGTGCCAGCAGTTACTTGACAGGGGTCGGCTACACCTTC. Translating it yields CASSYLTGVGYTF.

On this clonotype: A read error may be the cause here, since a much bigger clone is one base away. No conserved phenylalanine or tryptophan ends this CDR3, so it is likely a read error. DNA for the CDR3: TGTGCCAGCAGCTTAGCGGGGACATCAGTGTACAATGAGCAGTTCTTA. This sequence encodes CASSLAGTSVYNEQFL. This chain joins TRBV7-9 and TRBJ2-1; D may be TRBD1 (6 bases). V lost 0 bases, J lost 4 bases, and 13 bases lay in between. The germline V gene encodes CDR1 SEHNR and CDR2 FQNEAQ (reference sequence). This CDR3 has 16 residues.

Worth noting for this clonotype: A junction boundary mismatches the germline segment, possibly from a read error. This chain uses TRBV29-1 with TRBJ2-1, with D maybe TRBD2 (5 bases). CDR3 size: 12 residues. Germline-derived CDR1 and CDR2 are SQVTM and ANQGSEA. DNA of the CDR3: TGTAGCGTTAGGTCTATGGGAAATGAGCAGTTCTTC. The encoded protein is CSVRSMGNEQFF.

As DNA, the CDR3 is TGTGCCAGCAGAGGCGGAGAGGGCTGCAATGAGCAGTTCTTC. It encodes CASRGGEGCNEQFF. The chain links TRBV6-5 to TRBJ2-1; D might be TRBD2 (5 bases). This CDR3 comprises 14 residues. Germline V gene lookup returns CDR1 MNHEY and CDR2 SVGAGI. Deletions cut 6 bases from V and 6 bases from J, with 15 bases between.

A few counts support this clonotype. This could be a read error, since a much larger clone is one nucleotide away. The chain links TRBV6-6 to TRBJ2-5; 7 bases line up with TRBD1. Germline-derived CDR1 and CDR2 are MNHNY and SVGAGI (reference sequence). V lost 0 bases to trimming and J lost 5 bases; unmatched junction nucleotides: 9. This CDR3 region has 16 residues. In DNA form, the CDR3 reads TGTGCCAGCAGTTACTCGGATTCAGGGGGAGATGAGACCCAGTACTTC. Translated, it gives CASSYSDSGGDETQYF.

The V and J genes are TRBV28 and TRBJ2-7, with D hard to call. The CDR3 is 15 residues long. Germline loops: CDR1 MDHEN, CDR2 SYDVKM. The V gene lost 4 bases and the J gene lost 1 base, with 14 bases spanning the gap. This CDR3 reads CASSSLGNMSYEQYF. The DNA for the CDR3 is TGTGCCAGCAGTTCTCTAGGGAACATGTCCTACGAGCAGTACTTC.

About this clonotype itself: At one end, the junction sequence differs from germline, possibly due to a read error. The rearrangement uses TRBV10-3 and TRBJ2-7; the match to TRBD1 covers 8 bases. The CDR3 runs to 14 residues. Germline CDR1 is ENHRY and CDR2 is SYGVKD. The CDR3 is CAVSEGTGTYKQYF. The CDR3 DNA reads as TGTGCTGTCAGTGAGGGGACAGGAACCTACAAGCAGTACTTC.

Notes on this clonotype: This may be a read error, as it is one base from a much larger clone. V and J are TRBV12-3 or TRBV12-4 and TRBJ2-3; D not certain. The CDR3 extends over 14 amino acids. With 2 bases removed from V and 2 bases from J, the gap between germline ends came to 8 bases. CDR3 DNA: TGTGCCAGCAGTTTACGGTGGTCCACAGATACGCAGTATTTT. Translating gives CASSLRWSTDTQYF.

This chain uses TRBV10-3 with TRBJ1-5; TRBD1 is a possible D gene (5 bases). The DNA end lines up better with TRBJ2-3; the J call may be wrong. CDR3 length: 16 residues. The V gene's germline CDR1 is ENHRY and CDR2 SYGVKD. DNA of the CDR3: TGTGCCATCAGTGAGAGGGGTGCTATGAGCAATCAGTCCCAGTATTTT. It encodes CAISERGAMSNQSQYF.

On this clonotype itself: A read error may produce the germline difference seen at one junction end. The V gene is TRBV30, the J gene TRBJ1-3; a weak D match, TRBD1 (6 bases). Germline CDR1 is GTSNPN and CDR2 is SVGIG (reference sequence). This CDR3 is 13 amino acids long. CDR3 sequence (DNA): TGTGCCTGGAGCACAGGGCCTGGAAGCACCATATATTTT. Its translation: CAWSTGPGSTIYF.

To note about this clonotype: Mismatch with germline at one junction end may stem from a read error. V and J are TRBV28 and TRBJ1-6; TRBD1 is a possible D gene (6 bases). Germline V CDR1 and CDR2: MDHEN, SYDVKM. The CDR3 loop spans 15 amino acids. The CDR3 here is CTSSLSDRPNSHLHF. CDR3 nucleotide sequence: TGTACCAGCAGTTTATCGGACAGACCCAATTCACACCTCCACTTT.

On this clonotype: The junction departs from the called germline gene at one end, perhaps through a read error. V is TRBV4-2 and J is TRBJ1-1, with D possibly being TRBD1 (5 bases). CDR1 is LGHNA, CDR2 YNFKEQ, per germline. The CDR3 contains 16 residues. CDR3 nucleotides: TGTGCCTGCAGCCTAGGGCTTAGACAGACAAACGCTGAAGCTTTCTTT. Encoded protein: CACSLGLRQTNAEAFF.

The chain links TRBV29-1 to TRBJ2-1; D could derive from TRBD1 or TRBD2 (5 bases each). There are 14 residues in the CDR3. CDR1 and CDR2 from the germline V gene are SQVTM and ANQGSEA. The CDR3 protein is CSVRGGRPYNEQFF. CDR3 sequence (DNA): TGCAGTGTCCGGGGCGGGCGGCCCTACAATGAGCAGTTCTTC.

This clonotype counts as medium-sized. The V and J genes are TRBV6-1 and TRBJ2-1; D gene uncertain. Per the germline V gene, CDR1 is MNHNS and CDR2 is SASEGT. This CDR3 is built from 13 residues. V shed 6 bases and J shed 5 bases, with 11 bases lying between them. The chain's CDR3 is CASSPKGNNEQFF. For the CDR3, the DNA is TGTGCCAGCAGCCCGAAAGGGAACAATGAGCAGTTCTTC.

Note on this clonotype: A much larger clone lies one base from this, so it may be a read error. The chain links TRBV6-5 to TRBJ2-7; D unclear. The V gene lost 5 bases and the J gene lost 0 bases, with 17 bases spanning the gap. This CDR3 comprises 16 residues. Germline values: CDR1 MNHEY, CDR2 SVGAGI. CDR3: CASSPSWATSSYEQYF. DNA for the CDR3: TGTGCCAGCAGTCCCTCCTGGGCAACGAGCTCCTACGAGCAGTACTTC.

This clonotype was seen ten or more times. The chain recombines TRBV12-3 or TRBV12-4 with TRBJ2-1; 9 nucleotides line up with TRBD2. This CDR3 region has 16 residues. J was trimmed by 1 base and V by 6 bases; bases with no gene match: 7. The DNA of the CDR3 is TGTGCCAGCAGCACTTCGCGGGGGGGGTCCTACAATGAGCAGTTCTTC. This sequence encodes CASSTSRGGSYNEQFF.

This chain joins TRBV11-1 and TRBJ2-6, with 8 bases fitting TRBD1. Per germline, CDR1 SGHAT and CDR2 FQDESV (reference sequence). The CDR3 extends over 18 amino acids. The V segment lost 7 bases and the J segment 0 bases; nucleotides outside the gene matches: 11. The CDR3 sequence: CASTGRRDRSSGANVLTF. The CDR3 nucleotides read TGTGCCAGCACAGGACGGAGGGACAGGTCCTCTGGGGCCAACGTCCTGACTTTC. Full variable domain (outside the CDR3, taken from reference TRBV11-1 and TRBJ2-6): EAEVAQSPRYKITEKSQAVAFWCDPISGHATLYWYRQILGQGPELLVQFQDESVVDDSQLPKDRFSAERLKGVDSTLKIQPAELGDSAMYLCASTGRRDRSSGANVLTFGAGSRLTVL.

The J gene is TRBJ2-1, the V gene TRBV11-2; TRBD1 matches at 9 bases. Germline-derived CDR1 and CDR2 are SGHAT and FQNNGV. Trimming took 9 bases from V and 8 from J; bases not matched to a gene: 17. The CDR3 contains 16 residues. The DNA for the CDR3 is TGTGCCAGAAGACCCCCTTCGGGGGGACAGGGCCATGAGCAGTTCTTC. Its translation: CARRPPSGGQGHEQFF.

Judged by abundance, this clonotype is medium-sized. The J gene is TRBJ2-1, the V gene TRBV6-1; 10 bases match TRBD2. V gave up 3 bases and J gave up 2 bases; unmatched junction bases: 1. The CDR3 extends over 15 amino acids. Germline values: CDR1 MNHNS, CDR2 SASEGT. The CDR3: CASSEGTSAYNEQFF. DNA of the CDR3: TGTGCCAGCAGTGAGGGGACTAGCGCCTACAATGAGCAGTTCTTC.

This clonotype was recorded many times. The V and J genes are TRBV10-3 and TRBJ2-7, with D possibly being TRBD2 (6 bases). V was shortened by 4 bases and J by 4 bases, with 14 bases between the two germline ends. The CDR3 is made up of 14 amino acids. Germline values: CDR1 ENHRY, CDR2 SYGVKD. CDR3 region: CAISVEVGGYEQYF. In DNA form, the CDR3 reads TGTGCCATCAGTGTCGAAGTGGGGGGTTACGAGCAGTACTTC.

In this sample, this clonotype turned up a few times. The junction shows a germline mismatch at one end, possibly a read error. V is TRBV20-1 and J is TRBJ1-2, with D perhaps matching TRBD1 (5 bases). From germline, CDR1 is DFQATT and CDR2 SNEGSKA (reference sequence). This CDR3 has 13 residues. In DNA form, the CDR3 reads TGCAGTGCCGAAGAACCGGGACGCTATGGCCACACCTTC. It specifies CSAEEPGRYGHTF.

Comments on this clonotype: A much more abundant neighbour one base away suggests this may be a read error. The chain joins TRBV12-3 or TRBV12-4 to TRBJ2-5, with TRBD1 as a possible D gene (6 bases). The length of the CDR3 is 14 residues. Trimming took off 1 base at V and 5 bases at J, with 11 bases between the two ends. The CDR3 region is CASSLVQGFETQYF. CDR3 nucleotide sequence: TGTGCCAGCAGTTTAGTACAGGGATTTGAGACCCAGTACTTC.

On this clonotype itself: A much larger clone sits a single nucleotide away, making a read error possible. This chain links TRBV11-2 with TRBJ2-2; possible D gene TRBD2, 6 bases. Trimming took off 0 bases at V and 6 bases at J, with 11 bases between the two ends. The CDR3 is made up of 15 amino acids. In germline, CDR1 is SGHAT, CDR2 FQNNGV. CDR3 coding DNA: TGTGCCAGCAGCTTAGATGGTTGGGAGGCCGGGGAGCTGTTTTTT. Translated: CASSLDGWEAGELFF. The full variable domain, its missing parts supplied by reference TRBV11-2 and TRBJ2-2, is EAGVAQSPRYKIIEKRQSVAFWCNPISGHATLYWYQQILGQGPKLLIQFQNNGVVDDSQLPKDRFSAERLKGVDSTLKIQPAKLEDSAVYLCASSLDGWEAGELFFGEGSRLTVL.

The chain joins TRBV4-1 to TRBJ1-2; the D is unclear. The CDR3 consists of 16 residues. CDR1 is MGHRA, CDR2 YSYEKL, per germline. V shed 0 bases and J shed 4 bases, with 15 bases lying between them. The CDR3 DNA is TGCGCCAGCAGCCAAGAGTGGGTAGGACGTATCTATGGCTACACCTTC. Encoded protein: CASSQEWVGRIYGYTF.

This clonotype has just a few counts. The CDR3 does not close with the conserved phenylalanine or tryptophan, likely indicating a read error. The J gene is TRBJ2-2, the V gene TRBV10-1, with D perhaps TRBD2 (6 bases). The CDR3 runs 14 residues. The germline CDR1 and CDR2 sequences are WNHNN and SYGVQD (reference sequence). The CDR3 region has the DNA TGTGCCAGCAGTGGAGGGGTGAACACCGGGGAGCTGTTTCTT. This translates into CASSGGVNTGELFL.

As for this clonotype: At one boundary the junction diverges from the germline segment, which might be a read error. The V call is TRBV11-2, the J call TRBJ2-3; D not resolved. CDR1 is SGHAT and CDR2 is FQNNGV in the germline V gene. The CDR3 extends over 12 amino acids. CDR3 amino acids: CTSSPIRDTQYF. As DNA, the CDR3 is TGTACCAGCAGCCCAATCAGAGATACGCAGTATTTT. Complete variable domain (other parts from reference TRBV11-2 and TRBJ2-3): EAGVAQSPRYKIIEKRQSVAFWCNPISGHATLYWYQQILGQGPKLLIQFQNNGVVDDSQLPKDRFSAERLKGVDSTLKIQPAKLEDSAVYLCTSSPIRDTQYFGPGTRLTVL.